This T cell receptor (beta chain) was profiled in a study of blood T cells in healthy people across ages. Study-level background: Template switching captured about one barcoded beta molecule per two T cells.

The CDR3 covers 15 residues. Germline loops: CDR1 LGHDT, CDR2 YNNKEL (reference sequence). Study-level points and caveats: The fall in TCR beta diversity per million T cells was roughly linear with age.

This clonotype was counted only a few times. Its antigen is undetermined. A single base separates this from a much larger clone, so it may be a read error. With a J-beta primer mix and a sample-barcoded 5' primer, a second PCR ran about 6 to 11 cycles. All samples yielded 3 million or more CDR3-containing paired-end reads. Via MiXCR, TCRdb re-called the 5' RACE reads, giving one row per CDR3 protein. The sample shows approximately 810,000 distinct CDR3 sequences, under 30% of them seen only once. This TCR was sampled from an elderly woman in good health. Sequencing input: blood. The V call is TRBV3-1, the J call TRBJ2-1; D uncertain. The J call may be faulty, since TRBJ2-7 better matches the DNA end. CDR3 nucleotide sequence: TGTGCCAGCAGCCGACCACGGAGCTCCTACAATGAGCAGTACTTC. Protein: CASSRPRSSYNEQYF.